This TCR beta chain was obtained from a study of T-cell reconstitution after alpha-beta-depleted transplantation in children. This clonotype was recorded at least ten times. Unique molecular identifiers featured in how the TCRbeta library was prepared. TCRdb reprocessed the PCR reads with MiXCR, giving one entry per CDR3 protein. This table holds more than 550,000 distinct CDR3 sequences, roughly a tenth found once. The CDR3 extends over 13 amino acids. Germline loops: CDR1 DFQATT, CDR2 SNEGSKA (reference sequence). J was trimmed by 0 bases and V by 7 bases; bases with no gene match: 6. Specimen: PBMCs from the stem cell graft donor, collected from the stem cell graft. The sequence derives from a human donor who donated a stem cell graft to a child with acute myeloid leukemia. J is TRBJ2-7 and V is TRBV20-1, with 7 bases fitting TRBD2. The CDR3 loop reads CSGAGPSSYEQYF. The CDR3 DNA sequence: TGCAGTGGAGCGGGACCAAGCTCCTACGAGCAGTACTTC.